This section outlines one T cell receptor beta chain sequence together with its context. This entry belongs to a study of monozygotic twins with inflammatory bowel disease. No DNA is given; TCRdb re-called the 5' RACE reads and lists each CDR3 protein once. This sample's table has 110,000 to 150,000 distinct CDR3 sequences. This CDR3 is built from 11 residues. Germline V lookup: CDR1 SGHTA, CDR2 FQGNSA. The genes are TRBV7-2 and TRBJ2-5. The sample was blood. This receptor was taken from a human donor with ulcerative colitis or Crohn's disease, or a healthy co-twin of an affected twin (not recorded which). The CDR3 here is CASSTGETQYF.